Described below is a single T cell receptor beta chain sequence and its context. Its cognate antigen has yet to be identified. Base qualities are not provided; no much larger clone lies one nucleotide away. This sample is drawn from a study of radiation and T cells in renal cell carcinoma (dated by TCRdb to about 2020). About the full investigation: The samples were obtained from a clinical trial, where primary renal cell carcinomas were treated with 15 Gy stereotactic body radiation therapy and then removed by nephrectomy 4 weeks afterward. In total, 50 to 60 samples underwent TCR beta sequencing: around 26 tumors plus 27 peripheral blood samples. In the 53 samples combined, some 4 million unique CDR3 nucleotide sequences were found, encoding about 3 million unique CDR3 amino acid sequences. The investigation overall reported the following: With a single-armed trial design, the study had no way to address how radiation dose or scheduling affects the TCR repertoire. Top tumor clonotypes rose in blood from baseline to 2 weeks post-radiation, then contracted by 4 weeks, suggesting transient expansion of tumor-resident clones. Because no pretreatment tumor biopsies were available, whether clonotypes were present in the tumor at baseline could not be determined. Blood repertoire dynamics were not followed beyond 4 weeks after treatment.

Reading the label with the study, this specimen's time point is: blood 2 weeks post-SBRT. The treatment or condition label on this specimen signifies: 15 Gy SBRT to primary tumor, nephrectomy 4 weeks later. To follow tumor-enriched clonotypes, peripheral blood was collected serially from radiation-treated patients at baseline and again at 2 weeks and 4 weeks after SBRT. Renal cell carcinoma with clear cell pathology was present in all patients. Genomic DNA for TCR sequencing was prepared using the QIAamp DNA Blood Mini Kit (Qiagen). The analyses included just those samples that passed every quality control check. TCR beta libraries were generated from genomic DNA with the immunoSEQ kit, following the manufacturer's recommendations. Library preparation used a first multiplex PCR with proprietary primers, then a second PCR adding unique barcodes, with bead cleanups after each round. A positive control reaction and a negative control reaction, both provided in the kit, were run with every batch of samples. The final libraries were assessed on an Agilent 4200 TapeStation D1000 ScreenTape, pooled by volume, and quantified by qPCR. Sequencing was performed on an Illumina NextSeq500 with a MidOutput 150-cycle cartridge, and 156 Read1 and 15 Index1 cycles were run with kit custom primers. The pooled library was loaded at around 1 pM with around 20% PhiX control spiked in. Per the original workflow: Vendor-processed data were analyzed in R, with a clonotype defined as all T cells sharing the same CDR3 nucleotide sequence. In the clone abundance analyses, frequencies were normalized to the 10,000 most abundant clones in each sample. Public T cell clones, which averaged fewer than five per sample, were excluded before analysis. Tumor-enriched and baseline blood-enriched clonotypes were defined by at least a 32-fold difference in abundance between compartments. A beta-binomial differential abundance model was applied to find clonotypes that expanded or contracted between blood time points. The Baroni-Urbani and Buser coefficient was used to measure tumor-blood repertoire similarity, and groups were compared with two-tailed Wilcoxon tests in R. TCRdb provides this immuneACCESS table in a form limited to in-frame rearrangements. Some clones are lacking; in checked studies, under half of them reflect an unresolved V gene, and why the rest are absent is not known. The DNA gave D and trimming, while V, J and clone size come from that table. Recorded for this sample are 100,000 to 150,000 clones; roughly four fifths of them occurred a single time. Approximately 5% of the sample is taken by the ten largest.

The germline V gene provides CDR1 LGHNA and CDR2 YNFKEQ. The CDR3 covers 17 residues, taking in both the cysteine and the phenylalanine. The only DNA kept is the CDR3, 51 bases in frame from the first base. V loses 0 bases, J loses 7 bases, and the germline ends lie 18 bases apart. This specimen was blood, taken from a patient whose treatment included radiotherapy and nephrectomy. The V and J segments used are TRBV4-2 and TRBJ2-2; tentative D gene TRBD1, with 6 bases matching. The receptor comes from a man aged 50 or older with renal cell carcinoma. The CDR3 region reads CASSQDKNRVEGGELFF. The nucleotides read TGTGCCAGCAGCCAAGATAAAAACAGGGTAGAAGGCGGGGAGCTGTTTTTT.